Below, 29 T cell receptor beta chains from the same sample are listed, as sequenced in a study of blood T cell repertoires in COVID-19. Sequencing was performed with immunoSEQ multiplex PCR; in TCRdb, only in-frame clones are kept and a portion is missing. Of some 330,000 clones in the sample, approximately 88% were seen once. Specimen: PBMCs or T cells enriched from blood (not recorded which). The origin of the receptors is a young man who had recovered from COVID-19.

The chain carries TRBV7-8 and TRBJ2-5; a possible D gene is TRBD1 (5 bases). V gave up 5 bases and J gave up 4 bases, with 11 bases separating them. Germline lookup yields CDR1 SGHVS and CDR2 FQNEAQ. This CDR3 has 13 amino acids. The DNA for the CDR3 is TGTGCCAGCAGCAAAACTCAGGGAGAGACCCAGTACTTC. Translating it yields CASSKTQGETQYF.

V usage is TRBV7-8 and J usage is TRBJ1-5; 8 bases align to TRBD1. V gave up 1 base and J gave up 5 bases; unmatched junction bases: 4. This CDR3 is 15 amino acids long. Germline CDR1 SGHVS, CDR2 FQNEAQ. Written as DNA, the CDR3 is TGTGCCAGCAGCTTAGGCCAGGGGGCCTATCAGCCCCAGCATTTT. This translates into CASSLGQGAYQPQHF.

The gene calls are TRBV30 and TRBJ2-7; a weak D match, TRBD1 (6 bases). Germline CDR1 reads GTSNPN; CDR2 reads SVGIG (reference sequence). Trimming removed 0 bases at V and 3 bases at J, with 15 bases between. The CDR3 loop spans 15 amino acids. As DNA, the CDR3 is TGTGCCTGGAGTGTAGGGGGAGCCAGGGACTACGAGCAGTACTTC. It encodes CAWSVGGARDYEQYF.

The V and J genes are TRBV30 and TRBJ2-7; the match to TRBD2 covers 11 bases. Germline trimming cut 2 bases from V and 6 bases from J; bases unmatched to any gene: 3. This CDR3 has 13 amino acids. CDR1 GTSNPN and CDR2 SVGIG come from the germline V gene (reference sequence). The chain's CDR3 is CAWSPGLAAEQYF. The CDR3 DNA reads as TGTGCCTGGAGTCCGGGACTAGCGGCCGAGCAGTACTTC.

The chain is built from TRBV5-1 and TRBJ2-5; TRBD2 agrees at 11 bases. Per the germline V gene, CDR1 is SGHRS and CDR2 is YFSETQ. The CDR3 is 16 amino acids. J was trimmed by 5 bases and V by 4 bases; bases with no gene match: 10. The CDR3 here is CASSPTSGGIEETQYF. In DNA, the CDR3 is TGCGCCAGCAGCCCAACTAGCGGGGGTATTGAGGAGACCCAGTACTTC.

The chain couples TRBV5-1 to TRBJ1-6; D is unresolved. V lost 0 bases, J lost 9 bases, and 10 bases lay in between. The CDR3 runs 14 residues. Germline-derived CDR1 and CDR2 are SGHRS and YFSETQ. The DNA of the CDR3 is TGCGCCAGCAGCTTGGGAGAGGGTAGTTCACCCCTCCACTTT. This codes for CASSLGEGSSPLHF.

This clone came up once. The chain combines TRBV5-1 with TRBJ2-3; 7 bases line up with TRBD2. The junction had 7 bases not matched to a gene; V was cut back by 4 bases and J by 5 bases. This CDR3 has 14 amino acids. Germline CDR1 SGHRS, CDR2 YFSETQ. DNA of the CDR3: TGCGCCAGCAGCCCCGGGACTATTGGAGATACGCAGTATTTT. It specifies CASSPGTIGDTQYF.

The gene calls are TRBV7-9 and TRBJ1-5; D unresolved. The CDR3 contains 16 residues. Trimming left V 5 bases short and J 2 bases short, with 16 bases between. Germline V gene data show CDR1 as SEHNR and CDR2 as FQNEAQ (reference sequence). In DNA, the CDR3 is TGTGCCAGCAGCCCCCTCCCGTCCGGTGGCAATCAGCCCCAGCATTTT. Translating it yields CASSPLPSGGNQPQHF.

The chain couples TRBV19 to TRBJ1-1; D unclear. In germline, CDR1 is LNHDA, CDR2 SQIVND (reference sequence). Trimming took 5 bases from V and 0 from J, leaving 7 bases between them. CDR3 length: 13 residues. As DNA, the CDR3 is TGTGCCAGTAGTGCGAAAATGAACACTGAAGCTTTCTTT. As protein: CASSAKMNTEAFF.

In its sample, this clone was seen once. The rearrangement joins TRBV2 to TRBJ2-3, with TRBD2 matching 7 bases. This CDR3 is 17 amino acids long. Looked up from germline, CDR1 is SNHLY and CDR2 is FYNNEI. J lost 4 bases, V lost 9 bases, and 19 bases had no gene match. The CDR3: CARGRSSGGYAPDTQYF. CDR3 DNA: TGTGCCAGAGGGAGGTCTAGCGGAGGGTATGCCCCAGATACGCAGTATTTT.

The rearrangement links TRBV10-3 to TRBJ1-2, with D perhaps TRBD1 (6 bases). Germline assignment: CDR1 ENHRY and CDR2 SYGVKD. The CDR3 contains 18 residues. V was pared by 3 bases and J by 2 bases, with 22 bases between. In nucleotides, the CDR3 is TGTGCCATCAGTGACTCTGCCACCCGGGACACCCAGAACTATGGCTACACCTTC. Protein product: CAISDSATRDTQNYGYTF.

CDR3 nucleotide sequence: TGTGCCAGCAGTTCGGAAACAGCTACCCGCTTTCATGGCTACACCTTC. This encodes CASSSETATRFHGYTF. The V and J genes are TRBV28 and TRBJ1-2; the D is unclear. V lost 4 bases and J lost 6, with 21 bases in between. Germline V gives CDR1 MDHEN, CDR2 SYDVKM. The CDR3 has 16 residues.

This chain connects TRBV28 to TRBJ1-5; TRBD1 aligns across 11 bases. CDR1 and CDR2 from the germline V gene are MDHEN and SYDVKM. CDR3 length: 16 amino acids. The trim removed 6 bases at V and 4 bases at J, leaving 8 bases unmatched. The CDR3 loop is CASSPLGQGGNQPQHF. The CDR3 DNA follows: TGTGCCAGCAGCCCCTTGGGACAGGGGGGGAATCAGCCCCAGCATTTT.

This clone was picked up a small number of times. The gene calls are TRBV6-5 and TRBJ2-7; possibly TRBD2 for D (5 bases). There are 15 residues in the CDR3. Deletions cut 6 bases from V and 3 bases from J, with 18 bases between. The germline V gene encodes CDR1 MNHEY and CDR2 SVGAGI. CDR3 region: CASSLFQDSHYEQYF. For the CDR3, the DNA is TGTGCCAGCAGCCTCTTCCAGGACTCTCACTACGAGCAGTACTTC.

This chain links TRBV28 with TRBJ2-5, with a possible D match to TRBD2 (5 bases). V was pared by 4 bases and J by 4 bases, with 19 bases between. Germline-derived CDR1 and CDR2 are MDHEN and SYDVKM. The CDR3 is 16 residues long. The CDR3 region has the DNA TGTGCCAGCAGTTCCCCAGGCGACGGACTGGCAGAGACCCAGTACTTC. This sequence encodes CASSSPGDGLAETQYF.

V usage is TRBV6-5 and J usage is TRBJ1-5; perhaps TRBD1 as D (6 bases). Germline CDR1 is MNHEY and CDR2 is SVGAGI. The CDR3 covers 14 residues. V gave up 5 bases and J gave up 3 bases, with 11 bases separating them. The CDR3 loop is CASSRGQINQPQHF. The CDR3, as DNA: TGTGCCAGCAGTAGAGGACAGATCAATCAGCCCCAGCATTTT.

The rearrangement links TRBV3-1 (or the pseudogene TRBV3-2) to TRBJ2-1; the match to TRBD2 covers 8 bases. The CDR3 sequence is 14 residues long. J was trimmed by 4 bases and V by 2 bases; bases with no gene match: 1. The germline V gene encodes CDR1 LGHDT and CDR2 YNNKEL (reference sequence). CDR3 protein: CASSQRGGYNEQFF. The CDR3 DNA sequence: TGTGCCAGCAGCCAACGGGGGGGATACAATGAGCAGTTCTTC.

A single count supports this clone. The chain is built from TRBV10-2 and TRBJ2-1, with D uncertain. CDR1 and CDR2 (germline): WSHSY, SAAADI. This CDR3 has 11 residues. V lost 8 bases, J lost 5 bases, and 7 bases lay in between. The chain's CDR3 is CASGGNNEQFF. As DNA, the CDR3 is TGCGCCAGCGGTGGTAACAATGAGCAGTTCTTC.

The chain uses TRBV2 and TRBJ1-2; D unclear. CDR1 is SNHLY and CDR2 is FYNNEI in the germline V gene. The CDR3 runs to 13 residues. The V and J ends lost 4 bases and 3 bases respectively, with 9 bases between them. The CDR3 nucleotides are TGTGCCAGCAGTGGGCGACGGGACTATGGCTACACCTTC. It specifies CASSGRRDYGYTF.

The rearrangement links TRBV4-1 to TRBJ1-2; TRBD1 might be the D (6 bases). The CDR3 spans 14 residues. Germline V lookup: CDR1 MGHRA, CDR2 YSYEKL. Trimming pared 0 bases from V and 12 bases from J, leaving 17 bases between. The CDR3 loop reads CASSQDLGQGINTF. DNA of the CDR3: TGCGCCAGCAGCCAAGATTTGGGGCAGGGGATCAACACCTTC.

The genes are TRBV7-6 and TRBJ2-5, with TRBD2 matching over 11 bases. CDR1 SGHVS and CDR2 FNYEAQ come from the germline V gene. V trimming: 5 bases; J trimming: 2 bases; junction bases outside the gene matches: 7. CDR3 length: 16 amino acids. The CDR3 is CASSLQIAGGQETQYF. The CDR3 DNA reads as TGTGCCAGCAGCCTTCAAATAGCGGGGGGGCAAGAGACCCAGTACTTC.

This clone was observed a single time. The chain carries TRBV7-2 and TRBJ1-3; 7 bases agree with TRBD1. The CDR3 has 16 amino acids. The germline gives CDR1 SGHTA, CDR2 FQGNSA. After removal of 1 base from V and 3 bases from J, the junction contained 6 bases not matched to a gene. CDR3 nucleotides: TGTGCCAGCAGCTTAGTAGGGACAGTATTTGGAAACACCATATATTTT. Its protein is CASSLVGTVFGNTIYF. Full variable domain (outside the CDR3, taken from reference TRBV7-2 and TRBJ1-3): GAGVSQSPSNKVTEKGKDVELRCDPISGHTALYWYRQSLGQGLEFLIYFQGNSAPDKSGLPSDRFSAERTGGSVSTLTIQRTQQEDSAVYLCASSLVGTVFGNTIYFGEGSWLTVV.

The chain links TRBV9 to TRBJ1-1; D is uncertain. This CDR3 is built from 13 residues. Trimming shortened V by 4 bases and J by 1 base, and 8 bases separated the two germline ends. Germline V CDR1 and CDR2: SGDLS, YYNGEE. In DNA, the CDR3 is TGTGCCAGCAGCACTAATACGAACACTGAAGCTTTCTTT. Its translation is CASSTNTNTEAFF.

This clone was recorded only once. The chain couples TRBV5-1 to TRBJ2-1; TRBD1 matches at 12 bases. V shed 4 bases and J 9 bases; nucleotides not matched to a gene: 5. CDR1 is SGHRS and CDR2 is YFSETQ in the germline V gene. There are 14 residues in the CDR3. The CDR3 DNA is TGCGCCAGCAGCATCGGGACAGGGGGCACTGAGCAGTTCTTC. Encoded protein: CASSIGTGGTEQFF.

The chain couples TRBV28 to TRBJ1-1, with unresolved D. CDR1 is MDHEN and CDR2 is SYDVKM in the germline V gene. CDR3 length: 13 residues. V was trimmed by 2 bases and J by 7 bases, leaving 11 bases between them. The chain's CDR3 is CASSLSSLIEAFF. The CDR3 coding sequence is TGTGCCAGCAGTTTAAGCTCCCTAATTGAAGCTTTCTTT.

V is TRBV5-1 and J is TRBJ1-1; 8 bases line up with TRBD1. In germline, CDR1 is SGHRS, CDR2 YFSETQ. The CDR3 totals 14 residues. Trimming took 4 bases from V and 2 from J; bases not matched to a gene: 4. The chain's CDR3 is CASSPDRVNTEAFF. For the CDR3, the DNA is TGCGCCAGCAGCCCGGACAGGGTCAACACTGAAGCTTTCTTT. The full variable domain, in which reference TRBV5-1 and TRBJ1-1 provide the parts outside the CDR3, is KAGVTQTPRYLIKTRGQQVTLSCSPISGHRSVSWYQQTPGQGLQFLFEYFSETQRNKGNFPGRFSGRQFSNSRSEMNVSTLELGDSALYLCASSPDRVNTEAFFGQGTRLTVV.

This chain uses TRBV6-5 with TRBJ2-7; the match to TRBD2 covers 8 bases. Germline-derived CDR1 and CDR2 are MNHEY and SVGAGI. This CDR3 region has 16 residues. The trim removed 1 base at V and 2 bases at J, leaving 7 bases unmatched. Written as DNA, the CDR3 is TGTGCCAGCAGTTACTTAAGCGGGGGCCGGGCCTACGAGCAGTACTTC. Its translation: CASSYLSGGRAYEQYF.

The chain couples TRBV12-3 or TRBV12-4 to TRBJ1-1; 7 nucleotides match TRBD1. This CDR3 spans 12 amino acids. In DNA, the CDR3 is TGTGCTTGCGGCAGGGGGGCCACTGAAGCTTTCTTT. Translated, it gives CACGRGATEAFF.

V is TRBV18 and J is TRBJ2-3, with D tentatively TRBD2 (5 bases). The V gene lost 3 bases and the J gene lost 0 bases, with 10 bases spanning the gap. The CDR3 has 15 amino acids. CDR1 is KGHSH and CDR2 is LQKENI in the germline V gene. CDR3 sequence reads: CASSPTTISTDTQYF. The CDR3 DNA reads as TGTGCCAGCTCACCGACGACTATAAGCACAGATACGCAGTATTTT.